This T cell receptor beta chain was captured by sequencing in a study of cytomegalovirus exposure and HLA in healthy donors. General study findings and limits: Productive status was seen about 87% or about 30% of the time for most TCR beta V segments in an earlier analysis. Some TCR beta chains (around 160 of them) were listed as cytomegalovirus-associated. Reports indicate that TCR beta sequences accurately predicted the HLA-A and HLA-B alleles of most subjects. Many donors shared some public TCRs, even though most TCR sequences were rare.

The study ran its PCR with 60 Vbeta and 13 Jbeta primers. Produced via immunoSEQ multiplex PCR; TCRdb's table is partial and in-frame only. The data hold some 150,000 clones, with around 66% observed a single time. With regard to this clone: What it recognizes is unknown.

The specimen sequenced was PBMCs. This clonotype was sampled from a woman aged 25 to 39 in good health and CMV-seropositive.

The CDR3 loop reads CASSLAPGFYNEQFF. The CDR3 DNA follows: TGCGCCAGCAGCTTAGCCCCGGGATTTTACAATGAGCAGTTCTTC. The rearrangement joins TRBV5-1 to TRBJ2-1; TRBD2 is a possible D gene (5 bases). The germline V gene encodes CDR1 SGHRS and CDR2 YFSETQ. V lost 2 bases and J 4 bases, leaving 13 bases between the germline ends. This CDR3 spans 15 amino acids.